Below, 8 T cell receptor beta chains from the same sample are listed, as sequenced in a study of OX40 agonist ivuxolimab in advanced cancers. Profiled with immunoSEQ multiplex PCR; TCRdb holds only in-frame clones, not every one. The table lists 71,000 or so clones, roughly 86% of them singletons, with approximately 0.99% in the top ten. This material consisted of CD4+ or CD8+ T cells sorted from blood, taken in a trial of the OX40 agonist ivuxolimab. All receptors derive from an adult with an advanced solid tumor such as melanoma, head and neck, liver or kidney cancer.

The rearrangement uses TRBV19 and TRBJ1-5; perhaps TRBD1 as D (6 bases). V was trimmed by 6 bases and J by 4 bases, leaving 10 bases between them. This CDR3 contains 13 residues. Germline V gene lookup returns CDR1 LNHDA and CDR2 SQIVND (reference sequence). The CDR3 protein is CASSTGRNQPQHF. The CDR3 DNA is TGTGCCAGTAGCACAGGGAGGAATCAGCCCCAGCATTTT.

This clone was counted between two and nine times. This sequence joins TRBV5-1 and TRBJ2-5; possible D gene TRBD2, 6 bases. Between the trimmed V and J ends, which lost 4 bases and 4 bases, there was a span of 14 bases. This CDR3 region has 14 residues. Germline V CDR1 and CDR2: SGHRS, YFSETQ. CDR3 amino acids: CASSPVAVVETQYF. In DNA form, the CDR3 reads TGCGCCAGCAGCCCCGTAGCGGTCGTAGAGACCCAGTACTTC.

The DNA for the CDR3 is TGCGCCAGCAGCCCAGGGTTCGGAAACACCATATATTTT. Translation: CASSPGFGNTIYF. V usage is TRBV5-1 and J usage is TRBJ1-3, with TRBD1 as a possible D gene (5 bases). V dropped 4 bases and J dropped 4 bases, with 9 bases sitting between them. The germline CDR1 and CDR2 sequences are SGHRS and YFSETQ. The CDR3 has 13 residues.

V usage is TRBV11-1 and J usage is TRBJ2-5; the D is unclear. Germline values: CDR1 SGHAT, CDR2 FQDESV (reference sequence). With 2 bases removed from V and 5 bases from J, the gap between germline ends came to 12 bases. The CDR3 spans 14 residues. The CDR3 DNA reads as TGTGCCAGCAGCTTAACCAGAACGGAGGAGACCCAGTACTTC. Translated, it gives CASSLTRTEETQYF. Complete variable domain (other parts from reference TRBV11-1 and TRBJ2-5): EAEVAQSPRYKITEKSQAVAFWCDPISGHATLYWYRQILGQGPELLVQFQDESVVDDSQLPKDRFSAERLKGVDSTLKIQPAELGDSAMYLCASSLTRTEETQYFGPGTRLLVL.

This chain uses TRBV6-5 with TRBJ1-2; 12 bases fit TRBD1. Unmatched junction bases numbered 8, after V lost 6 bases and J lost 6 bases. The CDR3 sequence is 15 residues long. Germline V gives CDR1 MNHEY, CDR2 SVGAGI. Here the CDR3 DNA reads TGTGCCAGCAGGGGACAGGGGGCGCGGTTGAATGGCTACACCTTC. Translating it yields CASRGQGARLNGYTF.

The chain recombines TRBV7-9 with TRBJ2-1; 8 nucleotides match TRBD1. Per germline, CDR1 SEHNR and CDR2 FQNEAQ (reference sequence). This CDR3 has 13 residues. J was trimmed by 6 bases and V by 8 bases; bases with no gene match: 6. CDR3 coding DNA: TGTGCCAGCGTGCCGACAGGGGTCAATGAGCAGTTCTTC. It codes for CASVPTGVNEQFF.

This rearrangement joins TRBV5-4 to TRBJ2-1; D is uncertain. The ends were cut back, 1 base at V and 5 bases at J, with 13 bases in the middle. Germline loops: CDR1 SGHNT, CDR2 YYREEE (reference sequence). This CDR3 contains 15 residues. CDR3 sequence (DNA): TGTGCCAGCAGCTTGTCATGGACCAGAGACAATGAGCAGTTCTTC. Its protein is CASSLSWTRDNEQFF.

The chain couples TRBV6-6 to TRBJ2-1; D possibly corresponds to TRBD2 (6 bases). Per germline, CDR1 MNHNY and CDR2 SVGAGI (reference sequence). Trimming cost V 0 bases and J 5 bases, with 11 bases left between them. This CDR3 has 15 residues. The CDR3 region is CASSYSISGHNEQFF. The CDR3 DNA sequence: TGTGCCAGCAGTTACTCGATTAGCGGACACAATGAGCAGTTCTTC.